This TCR beta chain came from a study of T cells in Graves' hyperthyroidism and ophthalmopathy. Researchers took RNA transcripts and amplified the TCR beta CDR3 regions from them. TCR CDR3 regions were first amplified by RT-PCR with HTBI primers. One entry per CDR3 protein, called by TCRdb with MiXCR from the multiplex PCR reads. The sample carries around 600,000 distinct CDR3 sequences, around 15% recorded once. From germline, CDR1 is SGHTA and CDR2 FQGNSA. V was cut by 10 bases and J by 0 bases, with 12 bases left in between. The CDR3 has 13 amino acids. There are many counts of this clonotype. Ophthalmopathy cases scored 3 or more on the Clinical Activity Score and 4 or more on NOSPECS grade, with duration below 3 months.

Input material: blood. V usage is TRBV7-2 and J usage is TRBJ1-1; D call uncertain. This TCR was recovered from a woman aged 45-65 years with Graves' ophthalmopathy. Written as DNA, the CDR3 is TGTGCCACCCTGCCTGGGGTGAACACTGAAGCTTTCTTT. Translation gives CATLPGVNTEAFF. The complete variable domain, with remaining parts taken from reference TRBV7-2 and TRBJ1-1, reads GAGVSQSPSNKVTEKGKDVELRCDPISGHTALYWYRQSLGQGLEFLIYFQGNSAPDKSGLPSDRFSAERTGGSVSTLTIQRTQQEDSAVYLCATLPGVNTEAFFGQGTRLTVV.